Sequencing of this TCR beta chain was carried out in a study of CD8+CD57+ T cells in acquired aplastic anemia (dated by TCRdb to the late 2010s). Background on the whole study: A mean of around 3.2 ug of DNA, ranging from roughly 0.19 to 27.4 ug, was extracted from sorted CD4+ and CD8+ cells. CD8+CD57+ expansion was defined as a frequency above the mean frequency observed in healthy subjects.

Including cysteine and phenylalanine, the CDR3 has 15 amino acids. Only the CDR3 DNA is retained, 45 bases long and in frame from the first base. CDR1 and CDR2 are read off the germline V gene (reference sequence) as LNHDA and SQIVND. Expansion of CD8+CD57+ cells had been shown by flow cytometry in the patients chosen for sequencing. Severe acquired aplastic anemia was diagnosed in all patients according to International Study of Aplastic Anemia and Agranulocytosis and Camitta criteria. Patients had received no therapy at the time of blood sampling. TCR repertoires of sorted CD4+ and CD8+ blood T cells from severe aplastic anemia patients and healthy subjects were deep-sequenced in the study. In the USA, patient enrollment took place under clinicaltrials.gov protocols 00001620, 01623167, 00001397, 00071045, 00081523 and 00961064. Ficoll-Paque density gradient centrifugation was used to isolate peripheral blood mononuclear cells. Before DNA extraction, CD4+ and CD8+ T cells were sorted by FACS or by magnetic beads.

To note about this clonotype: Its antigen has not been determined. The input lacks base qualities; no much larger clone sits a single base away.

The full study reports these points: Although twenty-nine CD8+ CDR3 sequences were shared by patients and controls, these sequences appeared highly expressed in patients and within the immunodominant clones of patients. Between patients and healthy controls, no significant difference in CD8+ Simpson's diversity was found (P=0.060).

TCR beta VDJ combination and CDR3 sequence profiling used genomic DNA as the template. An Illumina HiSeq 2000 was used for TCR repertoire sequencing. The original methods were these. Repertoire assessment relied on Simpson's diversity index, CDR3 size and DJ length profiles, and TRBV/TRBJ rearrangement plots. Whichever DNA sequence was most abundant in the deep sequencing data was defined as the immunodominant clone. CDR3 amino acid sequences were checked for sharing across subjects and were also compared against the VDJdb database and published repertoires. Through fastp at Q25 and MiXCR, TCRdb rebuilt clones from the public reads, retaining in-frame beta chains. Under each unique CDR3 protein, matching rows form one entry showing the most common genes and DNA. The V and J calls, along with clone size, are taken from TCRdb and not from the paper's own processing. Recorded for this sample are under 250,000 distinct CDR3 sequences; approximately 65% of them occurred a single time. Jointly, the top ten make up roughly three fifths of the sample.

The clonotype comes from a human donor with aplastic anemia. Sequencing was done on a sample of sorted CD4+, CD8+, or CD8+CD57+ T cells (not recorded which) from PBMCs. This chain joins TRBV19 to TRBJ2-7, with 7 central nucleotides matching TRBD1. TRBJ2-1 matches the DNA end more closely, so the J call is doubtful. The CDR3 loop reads CASSLTGTKSNEQFF. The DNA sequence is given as TGTGCCAGTAGTTTGACAGGGACAAAAAGTAATGAGCAGTTCTTC.